The source of this T cell receptor beta chain is a study of blood T cell repertoires in COVID-19. Method: immunoSEQ multiplex PCR; TCRdb's copy keeps in-frame clones and lacks some. This repertoire shows about 380,000 clones, roughly 86% found once; its top ten account for 1% to 1.5%. The sequence was collected from a young man who had recovered from COVID-19. Sequenced input: PBMCs or T cells enriched from blood (not recorded which).

The CDR3 DNA reads as TGTGCCAGCAGCTTAACTAGCGGGGGGCCGAACACCGGGGAGCTGTTTTTT. This translates into CASSLTSGGPNTGELFF. J is TRBJ2-2 and V is TRBV7-3; TRBD2 matches at 10 bases. V lost 0 bases, J lost 0 bases, and 1 base stayed unmatched. The CDR3 contains 17 residues. Germline CDR1 SGHTA, CDR2 FQGTGA.